This T cell receptor (beta chain) was documented in a study of cytomegalovirus exposure and HLA in healthy donors. Study results and limitations: Later work found that TCR association rates differed between HLA loci; DRB1 had the most and HLA-C the fewest.

For this clone: What it binds is not known.

Per the germline V gene, CDR1 is SGDLS and CDR2 is YYNGEE. V lost 2 bases and J lost 6; bases outside the gene matches: 7. This CDR3 is built from 14 residues. 60 Vbeta and 13 Jbeta primers were used in PCR. Assay used: immunoSEQ multiplex PCR; TCRdb lists only in-frame clones, some missing. The data hold more than 95,000 clones, with about four fifths observed a single time. The chain joins TRBV9 to TRBJ1-1, with TRBD1 matching over 7 bases. The sequencing input was PBMCs. The TCR originated in a young man in good health and CMV-seronegative. The CDR3 sequence: CASSVLTGSAEAFF. As DNA, the CDR3 is TGTGCCAGCAGCGTTTTGACAGGGAGCGCTGAAGCTTTCTTT. Looking up the rest from reference TRBV9 and TRBJ1-1 gives the full variable domain: DSGVTQTPKHLITATGQRVTLRCSPRSGDLSVYWYQQSLDQGLQFLIQYYNGEERAKGNILERFSAQQFPDLHSELNLSSLELGDSALYFCASSVLTGSAEAFFGQGTRLTVV.